Following are 17 T cell receptor beta chains from one sample sequenced in a study of blood T cell repertoires in COVID-19 (dated by TCRdb to the early 2020s). The protocol used for the library was the immunoSEQ multiplex PCR assay. TCRdb retrieved this table from immuneACCESS and kept in-frame rearrangements only. Not all clones are present; in checked studies, unresolved V genes account for under half, and no reason is known for the remainder. The sample table holds around 120,000 clones, of which around four fifths were seen once. The top ten clonotypes cover around 5.6% of the sample. Source material: peripheral blood. Receptors were obtained from an elderly man with active or convalescent COVID-19.

V usage is TRBV4-3 and J usage is TRBJ2-1, with 8 nucleotides matching TRBD2. Germline CDR1 LGHNA, CDR2 YSLEER. V lost 0 bases, J lost 2 bases, and 3 bases stayed unmatched. CDR3 size: 16 residues. CDR3 nucleotide sequence: TGCGCCAGCAGCCAAGACAAAGCGGGGGCCTACAATGAGCAGTTCTTC. Protein sequence: CASSQDKAGAYNEQFF.

The chain recombines TRBV5-4 with TRBJ1-4; TRBD1 aligns across 7 bases. CDR1 and CDR2 from the germline V gene are SGHNT and YYREEE (reference sequence). The CDR3 loop spans 13 amino acids. Germline trimming cut 8 bases from V and 7 bases from J; bases unmatched to any gene: 8. The CDR3 sequence is CASSTGPVEKLFF. Here the CDR3 DNA reads TGTGCCAGTTCGACAGGGCCAGTTGAAAAACTGTTTTTT.

J is TRBJ2-3 and V is TRBV4-2; TRBD1 might be the D (6 bases). The germline gives CDR1 LGHNA, CDR2 YNFKEQ. The CDR3 loop spans 15 amino acids. The germline V and J ends were trimmed by 5 bases and 9 bases, with 21 bases remaining between them. The CDR3 DNA reads TGTGCCAGCAGCGAGGGTGGGGGCCCTCAAAGCACGCAGTATTTT. This translates into CASSEGGGPQSTQYF.

This rearrangement joins TRBV6-6 to TRBJ1-1, with 9 bases lining up with TRBD1. The germline CDR1 and CDR2 sequences are MNHNY and SVGAGI (reference sequence). Losses at the gene ends were 5 bases for V and 2 bases for J; bases not matched to a gene: 3. This CDR3 has 14 amino acids. For the CDR3, the DNA is TGTGCCAGCAGTGCGACAGGGGGAAACACTGAAGCTTTCTTT. It translates to CASSATGGNTEAFF.

J is TRBJ2-7 and V is TRBV15; a weak D match, TRBD1 (6 bases). V dropped 0 bases and J dropped 3 bases, with 15 bases sitting between them. This CDR3 is 16 amino acids long. CDR1 is LNHNV and CDR2 is YYDKDF in the germline V gene (reference sequence). The CDR3 coding sequence is TGTGCCACCAGCAGAGAACAGGACAGCCAACACTACGAGCAGTACTTC. As protein: CATSREQDSQHYEQYF.

The chain couples TRBV7-2 to TRBJ2-5, with 13 bases identical to TRBD2. There are 16 residues in the CDR3. Germline V gene lookup returns CDR1 SGHTA and CDR2 FQGNSA. V lost 4 bases and J lost 5; bases outside the gene matches: 7. The CDR3: CASSSSLAGGVETQYF. As DNA, the CDR3 is TGTGCCAGCAGCTCCTCACTAGCGGGGGGGGTCGAGACCCAGTACTTC. Drawing the rest from reference TRBV7-2 and TRBJ2-5, the complete variable domain is GAGVSQSPSNKVTEKGKDVELRCDPISGHTALYWYRQSLGQGLEFLIYFQGNSAPDKSGLPSDRFSAERTGGSVSTLTIQRTQQEDSAVYLCASSSSLAGGVETQYFGPGTRLLVL.

V and J are TRBV10-3 and TRBJ2-7, with 11 bases identical to TRBD2. V trimming: 2 bases; J trimming: 2 bases; junction bases outside the gene matches: 11. The CDR3 loop spans 18 amino acids. The germline V gene encodes CDR1 ENHRY and CDR2 SYGVKD. The CDR3 nucleotides are TGTGCCATCAGTGAGGAGTTGGCAGGGACTAGCGGAACCTACGAGCAGTACTTC. Protein sequence: CAISEELAGTSGTYEQYF.

The V call is TRBV5-8, the J call TRBJ2-7, with TRBD1 matching 8 bases. V was pared by 0 bases and J by 2 bases, with 4 bases of the junction left unmatched. CDR3 size: 15 residues. Germline assignment: CDR1 SGHTS and CDR2 YDEGEE. CDR3 region: CASSLGDRGTYEQYF. As DNA, the CDR3 is TGTGCCAGCAGCTTGGGAGACAGGGGAACCTACGAGCAGTACTTC.

V is TRBV15 and J is TRBJ2-5, with TRBD2 matching 11 bases. CDR3 length: 16 residues. V shed 5 bases, J shed 2 bases, and the junction held 7 bases outside the gene matches. Germline values: CDR1 LNHNV, CDR2 YYDKDF (reference sequence). The DNA of the CDR3 is TGTGCCACCAGCGGGGGGACTAGCGGAAAGCAAGAGACCCAGTACTTC. This gives the protein CATSGGTSGKQETQYF.

The chain links TRBV6-1 to TRBJ1-1, with a possible D match to TRBD1 (5 bases). V shed 1 base and J shed 5 bases, with 11 bases lying between them. The V gene's germline CDR1 is MNHNS and CDR2 SASEGT. The CDR3 is 14 residues long. Written as DNA, the CDR3 is TGTGCCAGCAGTGAAGGCAGCGGGGGAACTGAAGCTTTCTTT. Translated, it gives CASSEGSGGTEAFF.

In its sample, this clone was seen a few times. The chain links TRBV5-1 to TRBJ1-5; D may be TRBD1 (5 bases). Looked up from germline, CDR1 is SGHRS and CDR2 is YFSETQ. V gave up 4 bases and J gave up 5 bases, with 19 bases separating them. The length of the CDR3 is 16 residues. CDR3 amino acids: CASSPGSGGSYQPQHF. As DNA, the CDR3 is TGCGCCAGCAGCCCAGGGTCGGGGGGTTCGTATCAGCCCCAGCATTTT.

The CDR3 reads CASSLIGQGANEQYF. CDR3 in DNA: TGTGCCAGCAGCTTAATAGGACAGGGCGCGAACGAGCAGTACTTC. The chain joins TRBV7-3 to TRBJ2-7, with 8 nucleotides matching TRBD1. The CDR3 spans 15 residues. After removal of 1 base from V and 5 bases from J, the junction contained 7 bases not matched to a gene. Germline V lookup: CDR1 SGHTA, CDR2 FQGTGA.

The chain carries TRBV4-3 and TRBJ1-6; D is unclear. V was shortened by 0 bases and J by 3 bases, with 18 bases between the two germline ends. Germline CDR1 reads LGHNA; CDR2 reads YSLEER. The CDR3 is 19 residues long. CDR3 sequence: CASSQEVLLGRGYNSPLHF. CDR3 DNA sequence: TGCGCCAGCAGCCAAGAGGTTTTATTAGGGCGGGGCTATAATTCACCCCTCCACTTT.

This clone was counted only a few times. The rearrangement links TRBV12-5 to TRBJ1-1; 9 bases map to TRBD1. The V gene end was trimmed by 1 base and the J gene end by 9 bases; junction bases not matched to a gene: 3. The CDR3 has 13 amino acids. Germline V gene sequence: CDR1 LGHNT, CDR2 FRNRAP. CDR3 residues: CASGLEQGAKAFF. In DNA, the CDR3 is TGTGCTAGTGGTTTGGAACAGGGGGCGAAAGCTTTCTTT.

The chain has TRBV11-2 and TRBJ1-1, with D possibly TRBD1 on 5 matching bases. V shed 5 bases and J shed 5 bases, with 15 bases lying between them. There are 14 residues in the CDR3. The V gene's germline CDR1 is SGHAT and CDR2 FQNNGV. In DNA form, the CDR3 reads TGTGCCAGCAGCCAACAGGTACAAAGTACTGAAGCTTTCTTT. Translated, it gives CASSQQVQSTEAFF.

The V gene is TRBV7-9, the J gene TRBJ1-1; 7 bases line up with TRBD1. The CDR3 has 12 amino acids. Trimming took 5 bases from V and 3 from J; bases not matched to a gene: 0. CDR1 and CDR2 from the germline V gene are SEHNR and FQNEAQ (reference sequence). CDR3 nucleotides: TGTGCCAGCAGCGACAGGGACACTGAAGCTTTCTTT. Its protein is CASSDRDTEAFF.

V is TRBV12-5 and J is TRBJ1-2, with 11 bases lining up with TRBD1. The CDR3 runs 16 residues. Germline V lookup: CDR1 LGHNT, CDR2 FRNRAP. Trimming took 5 bases from V and 4 from J; bases not matched to a gene: 9. DNA of the CDR3: TGTGCTAGTGGTCTCACTCGGACAGGGGGCTCCTATGGCTACACCTTC. Residues: CASGLTRTGGSYGYTF.